This T cell receptor beta chain was retrieved from a study of tissue T cells after allogeneic stem cell transplantation. TCRdb's copy holds only in-frame clones and misses some; the assay was immunoSEQ multiplex PCR. The sample records tens of thousands of clones, about 73% being singletons. CDR3 length: 12 amino acids. Trimming left V 6 bases short and J 6 bases short, with 8 bases between. Germline CDR1 is ENHRY and CDR2 is SYGVKD. This receptor was taken from a female donor over 55 with lung cancer. Source: tissue from the ileum, taken at autopsy. The V and J genes are TRBV10-3 and TRBJ2-2; D tentatively fits TRBD1 or TRBD2 (6 bases each). In DNA form, the CDR3 reads TGTGCCATCAGGGGGGGCTCCGGGGAGCTGTTTTTT. It yields the protein CAIRGGSGELFF.